This TCR beta chain was recovered during a study of blood T cell repertoires in COVID-19. Background on the study: COVID-19 samples from acute and convalescent phases originated in the United States, Italy and Spain.

Authors' data handling: Counts of nucleated cells, estimated from reference gene primer amplification, were obtained. The protocol was immunoSEQ multiplex PCR, while the TCRdb copy is restricted to in-frame clones and leaves out a portion. V and J calls and clone size are given by that table; D and trimming were obtained from the DNA. The sample records fewer than 350,000 clones, approximately 89% being singletons. Germline V gene sequence: CDR1 SGHKS, CDR2 YYEKEE (reference sequence). The length of the CDR3 is 16 residues. V trimming: 4 bases; J trimming: 0 bases; junction bases outside the gene matches: 7. In Seattle, patients joined the study during active infection and were tracked longitudinally.

The chain has TRBV5-5 and TRBJ1-3; TRBD1 matches at 7 bases. The clonotype comes from a woman aged 60-70 years with COVID-19, enrolled during active disease. The sequenced sample was peripheral blood. The CDR3, as DNA: TGTGCCAGCAGCCCCGACAGGGCCACCTCTGGAAACACCATATATTTT. It is translated as CASSPDRATSGNTIYF.